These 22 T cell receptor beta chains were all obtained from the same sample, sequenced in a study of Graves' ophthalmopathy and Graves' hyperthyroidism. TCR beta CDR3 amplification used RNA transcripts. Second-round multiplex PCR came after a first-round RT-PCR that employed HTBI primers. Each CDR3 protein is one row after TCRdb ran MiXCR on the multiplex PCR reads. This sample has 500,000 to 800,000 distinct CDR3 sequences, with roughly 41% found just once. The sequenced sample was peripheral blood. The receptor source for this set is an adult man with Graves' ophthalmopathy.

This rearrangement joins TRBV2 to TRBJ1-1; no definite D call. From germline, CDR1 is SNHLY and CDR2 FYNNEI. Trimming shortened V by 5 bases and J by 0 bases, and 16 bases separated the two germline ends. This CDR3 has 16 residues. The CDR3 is CASSHNFGVMNTEAFF. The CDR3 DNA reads TGTGCCAGCAGTCATAATTTCGGAGTTATGAACACTGAAGCTTTCTTT.

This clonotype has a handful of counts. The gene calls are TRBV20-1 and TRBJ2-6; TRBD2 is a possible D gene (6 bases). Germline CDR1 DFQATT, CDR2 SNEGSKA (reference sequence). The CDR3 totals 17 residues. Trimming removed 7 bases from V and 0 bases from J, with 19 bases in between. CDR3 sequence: CSVPKGGASSGANVLTF. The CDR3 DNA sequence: TGCAGTGTCCCGAAGGGCGGGGCCAGCTCTGGGGCCAACGTCCTGACTTTC.

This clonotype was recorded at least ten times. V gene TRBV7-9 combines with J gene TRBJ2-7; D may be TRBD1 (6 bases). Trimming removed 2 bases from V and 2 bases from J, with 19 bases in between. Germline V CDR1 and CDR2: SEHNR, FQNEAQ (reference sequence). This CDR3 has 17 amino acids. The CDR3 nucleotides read TGTGCCAGCAGCTTAAGTGTCGACCCGGGACACCCCTACGAGCAGTACTTC. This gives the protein CASSLSVDPGHPYEQYF.

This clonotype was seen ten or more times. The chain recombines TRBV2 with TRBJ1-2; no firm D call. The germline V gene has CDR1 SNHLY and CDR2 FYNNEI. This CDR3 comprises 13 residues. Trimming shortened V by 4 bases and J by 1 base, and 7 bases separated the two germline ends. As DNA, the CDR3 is TGTGCCAGCAGTGCCCATGATAACTATGGCTACACCTTC. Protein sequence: CASSAHDNYGYTF.

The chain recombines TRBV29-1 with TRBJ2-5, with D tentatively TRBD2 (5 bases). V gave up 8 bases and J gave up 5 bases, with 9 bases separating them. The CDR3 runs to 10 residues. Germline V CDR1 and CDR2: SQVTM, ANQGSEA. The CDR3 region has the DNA TGCAGCTTGAGGGATGAGACCCAGTACTTC. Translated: CSLRDETQYF.

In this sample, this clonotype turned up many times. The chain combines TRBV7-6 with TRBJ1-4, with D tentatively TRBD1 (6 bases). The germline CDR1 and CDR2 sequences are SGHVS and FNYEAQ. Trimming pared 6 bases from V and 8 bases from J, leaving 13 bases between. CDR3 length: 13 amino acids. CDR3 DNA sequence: TGTGCCAGCAGTCCCTGGAGGGGGGAAAAACTGTTTTTT. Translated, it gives CASSPWRGEKLFF.

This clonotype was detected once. The CDR3 loop is CAIIDTSGANVLTF. The CDR3 region has the DNA TGTGCCATCATTGACACCTCTGGGGCCAACGTCCTGACTTTC. This rearrangement joins TRBV10-3 to TRBJ2-6; the D is unclear. CDR3 size: 14 residues. The V gene's germline CDR1 is ENHRY and CDR2 SYGVKD. V lost 7 bases, J lost 0 bases, and 7 bases lay in between.

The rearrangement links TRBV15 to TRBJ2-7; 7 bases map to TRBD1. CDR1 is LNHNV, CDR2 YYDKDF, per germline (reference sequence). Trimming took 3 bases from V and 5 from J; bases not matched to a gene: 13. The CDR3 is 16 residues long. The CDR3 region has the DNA TGTGCCACCAGCAGTGAAGGTCACGGGGACAGCGACGAGCAGTACTTC. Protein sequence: CATSSEGHGDSDEQYF.

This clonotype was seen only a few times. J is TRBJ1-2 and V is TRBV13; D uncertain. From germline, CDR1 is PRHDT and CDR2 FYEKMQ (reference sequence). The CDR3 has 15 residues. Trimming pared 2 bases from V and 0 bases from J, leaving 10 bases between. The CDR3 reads CASSLRPDSNYGYTF. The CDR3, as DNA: TGTGCCAGCAGCTTAAGGCCAGATTCTAACTATGGCTACACCTTC.

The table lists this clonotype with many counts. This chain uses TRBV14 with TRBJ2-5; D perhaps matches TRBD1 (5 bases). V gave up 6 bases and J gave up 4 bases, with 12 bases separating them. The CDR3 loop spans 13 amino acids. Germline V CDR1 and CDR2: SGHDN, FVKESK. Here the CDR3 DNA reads TGTGCCAGCAGTCCCAGGGTGGCAGAGACCCAGTACTTC. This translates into CASSPRVAETQYF.

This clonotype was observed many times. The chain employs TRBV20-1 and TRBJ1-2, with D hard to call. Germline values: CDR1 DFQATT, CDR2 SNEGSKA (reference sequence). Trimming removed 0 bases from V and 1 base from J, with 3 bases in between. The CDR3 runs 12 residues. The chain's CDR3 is CSARDLNYGYTF. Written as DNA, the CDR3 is TGCAGTGCTAGAGATCTTAACTATGGCTACACCTTC.

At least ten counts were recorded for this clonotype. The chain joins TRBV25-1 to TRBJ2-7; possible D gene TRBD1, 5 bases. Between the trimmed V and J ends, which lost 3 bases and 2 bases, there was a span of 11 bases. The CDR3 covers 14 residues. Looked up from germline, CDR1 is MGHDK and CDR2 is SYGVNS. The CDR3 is CASSEGQGPYEQYF. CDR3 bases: TGTGCCAGCAGTGAGGGGCAGGGCCCCTACGAGCAGTACTTC.

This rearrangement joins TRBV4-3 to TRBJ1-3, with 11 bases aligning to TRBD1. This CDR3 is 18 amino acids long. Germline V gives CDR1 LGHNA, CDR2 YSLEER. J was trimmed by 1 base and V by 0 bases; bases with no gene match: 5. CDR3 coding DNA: TGCGCCAGCAGCCAAGATGGGACAGGGGGTCTTTCTGGAAACACCATATATTTT. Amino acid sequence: CASSQDGTGGLSGNTIYF.

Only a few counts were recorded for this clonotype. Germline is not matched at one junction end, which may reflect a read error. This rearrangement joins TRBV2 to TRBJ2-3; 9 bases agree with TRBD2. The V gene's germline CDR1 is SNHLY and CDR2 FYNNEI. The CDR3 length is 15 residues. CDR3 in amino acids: CASSGSSGATDTQYF. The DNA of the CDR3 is TGCGCCAGCAGTGGGTCTAGCGGGGCCACAGATACGCAGTATTTT.

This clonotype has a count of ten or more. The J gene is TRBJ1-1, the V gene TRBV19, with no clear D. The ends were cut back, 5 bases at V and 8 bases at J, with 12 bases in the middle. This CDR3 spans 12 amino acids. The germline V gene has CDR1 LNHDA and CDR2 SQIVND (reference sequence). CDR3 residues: CASSRREWEAFF. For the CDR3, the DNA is TGTGCCAGTAGTCGGAGGGAGTGGGAAGCTTTCTTT.

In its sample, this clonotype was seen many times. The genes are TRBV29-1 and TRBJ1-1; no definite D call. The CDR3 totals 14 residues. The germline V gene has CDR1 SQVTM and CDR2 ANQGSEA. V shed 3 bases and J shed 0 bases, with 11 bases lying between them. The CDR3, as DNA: TGCAGCGTTGACTTGGCAGCGATGAACACTGAAGCTTTCTTT. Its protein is CSVDLAAMNTEAFF.

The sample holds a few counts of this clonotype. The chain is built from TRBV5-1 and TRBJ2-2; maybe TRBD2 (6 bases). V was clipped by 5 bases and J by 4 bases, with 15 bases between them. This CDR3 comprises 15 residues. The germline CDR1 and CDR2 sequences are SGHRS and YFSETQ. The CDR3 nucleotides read TGCGCCAGCAGTGAGGAGGGGCCGAGCACCGGGGAGCTGTTTTTT. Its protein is CASSEEGPSTGELFF.

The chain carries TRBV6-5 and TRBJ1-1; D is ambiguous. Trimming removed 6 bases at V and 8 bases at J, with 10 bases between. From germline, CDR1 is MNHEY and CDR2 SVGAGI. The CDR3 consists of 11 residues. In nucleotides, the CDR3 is TGTGCCAGCAGGCAGCAGCGAGAAGCTTTCTTT. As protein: CASRQQREAFF.

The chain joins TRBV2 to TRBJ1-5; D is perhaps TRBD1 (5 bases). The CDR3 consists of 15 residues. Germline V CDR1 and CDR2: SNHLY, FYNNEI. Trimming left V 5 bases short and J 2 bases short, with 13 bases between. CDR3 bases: TGTGCCAGCAGTATGGGGGGAAAAGGCAATCAGCCCCAGCATTTT. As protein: CASSMGGKGNQPQHF.

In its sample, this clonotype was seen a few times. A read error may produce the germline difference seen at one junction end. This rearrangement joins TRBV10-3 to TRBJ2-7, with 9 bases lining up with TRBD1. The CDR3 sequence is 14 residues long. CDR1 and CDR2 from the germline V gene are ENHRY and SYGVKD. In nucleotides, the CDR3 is TGTGCCAGCAGTTACCAGGGACAGGGATACGAGCAGTACTTC. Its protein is CASSYQGQGYEQYF.

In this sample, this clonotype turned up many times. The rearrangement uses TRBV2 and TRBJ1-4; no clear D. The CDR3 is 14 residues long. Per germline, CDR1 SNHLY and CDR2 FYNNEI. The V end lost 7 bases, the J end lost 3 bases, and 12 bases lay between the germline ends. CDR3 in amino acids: CASTSRRANEKLFF. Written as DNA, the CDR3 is TGTGCCAGCACCTCGAGGCGAGCTAATGAAAAACTGTTTTTT.

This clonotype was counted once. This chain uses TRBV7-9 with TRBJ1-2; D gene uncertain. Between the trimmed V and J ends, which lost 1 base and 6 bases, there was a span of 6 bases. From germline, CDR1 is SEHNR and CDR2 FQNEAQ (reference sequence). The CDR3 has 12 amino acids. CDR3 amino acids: CASSLDGHGYTF. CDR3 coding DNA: TGTGCCAGCAGCTTAGACGGACATGGCTACACCTTC.